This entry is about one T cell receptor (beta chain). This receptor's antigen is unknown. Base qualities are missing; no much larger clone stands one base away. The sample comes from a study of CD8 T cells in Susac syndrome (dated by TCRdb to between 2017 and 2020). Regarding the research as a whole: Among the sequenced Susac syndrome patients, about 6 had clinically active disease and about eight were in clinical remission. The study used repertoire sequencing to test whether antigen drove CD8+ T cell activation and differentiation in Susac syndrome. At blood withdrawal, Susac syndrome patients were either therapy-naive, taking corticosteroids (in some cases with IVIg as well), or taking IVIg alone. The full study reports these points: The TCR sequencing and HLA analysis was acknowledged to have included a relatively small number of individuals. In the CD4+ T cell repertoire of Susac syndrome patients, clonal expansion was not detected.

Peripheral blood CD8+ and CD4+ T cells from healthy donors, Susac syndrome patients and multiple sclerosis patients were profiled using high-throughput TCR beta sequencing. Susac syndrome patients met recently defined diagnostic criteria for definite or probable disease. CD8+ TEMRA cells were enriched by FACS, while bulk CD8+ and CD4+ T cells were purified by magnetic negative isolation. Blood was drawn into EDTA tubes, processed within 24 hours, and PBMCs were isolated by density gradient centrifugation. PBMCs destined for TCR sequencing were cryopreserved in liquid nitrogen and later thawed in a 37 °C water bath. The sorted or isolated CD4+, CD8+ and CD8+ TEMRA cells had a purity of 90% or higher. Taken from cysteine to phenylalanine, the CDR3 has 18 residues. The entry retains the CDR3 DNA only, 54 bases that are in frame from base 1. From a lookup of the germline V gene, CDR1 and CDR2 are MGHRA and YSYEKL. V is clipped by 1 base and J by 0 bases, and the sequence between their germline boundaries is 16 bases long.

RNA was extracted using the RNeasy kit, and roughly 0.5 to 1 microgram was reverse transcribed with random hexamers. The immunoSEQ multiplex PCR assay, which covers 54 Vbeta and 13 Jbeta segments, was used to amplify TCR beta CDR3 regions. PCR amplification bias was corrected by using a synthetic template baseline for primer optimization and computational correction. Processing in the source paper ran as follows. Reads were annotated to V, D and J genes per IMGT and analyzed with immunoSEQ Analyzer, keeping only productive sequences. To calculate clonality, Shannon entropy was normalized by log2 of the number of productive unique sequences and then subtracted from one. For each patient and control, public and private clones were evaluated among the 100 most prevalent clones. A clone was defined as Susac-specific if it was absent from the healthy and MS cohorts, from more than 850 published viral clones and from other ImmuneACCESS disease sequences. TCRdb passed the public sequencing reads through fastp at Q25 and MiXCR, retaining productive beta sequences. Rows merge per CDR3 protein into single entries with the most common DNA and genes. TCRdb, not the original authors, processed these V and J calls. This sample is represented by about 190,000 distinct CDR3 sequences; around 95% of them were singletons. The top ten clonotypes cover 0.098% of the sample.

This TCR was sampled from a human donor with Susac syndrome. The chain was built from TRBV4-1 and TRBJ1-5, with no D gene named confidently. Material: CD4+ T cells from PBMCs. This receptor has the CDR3 CASSQVIAGINSNQPQHF. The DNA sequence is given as TGCGCCAGCAGCCAAGTTATCGCGGGGATTAATAGCAATCAGCCCCAGCATTTT.